This T cell receptor (beta chain) was observed in a study of breast tumors, draining lymph nodes, adjacent tissues (dated by TCRdb to between 2015 and 2016). Regarding the study in general: TCR beta repertoires were compared across tumor, adjacent nontumor tissue and axillary lymph nodes obtained from breast cancer patients. The study was designed to assess the relationships and possible T-cell exchange between tumor, surrounding tissue and draining lymph node repertoires in human breast cancer.

This clonotype was recorded at least ten times. Its antigen is currently not known. No qualities accompany the bases; no much larger clone lies one base away. Lymph node samples were obtained from the axillary draining lymph nodes of breast cancer patients. Sequenced on an Illumina HiSeq 2000. TCR beta chain libraries were generated by multiplex PCR amplification. High-throughput sequencing was used to analyze the amplified TCR beta chain products. The public reads were reanalyzed by TCRdb: fastp trimming at Q25, MiXCR alignment, in-frame beta chains only. One record per CDR3 amino acid sequence lists the most common genes and DNA. The sample records 70,000 to 85,000 distinct CDR3 sequences, approximately 19% of which are singletons. The ten most abundant clones make up less than 3% of the sample. The germline V gene (reference sequence) specifies DFQATT as CDR1 and SNEGSKA as CDR2. V loses 4 bases, J loses 2 bases, and the germline ends lie 15 bases apart. The CDR3 holds 14 amino acids from the cysteine to the phenylalanine. Of all the DNA, just the CDR3 is kept, 42 bases in frame from base 1.

Broad study findings and their caveats: T-cell repertoire diversity in tumors was found to be lower than in lymph nodes but higher than in nontumor tissue, and preferential V and J gene usage was observed. In luminal-like breast cancer, tumor and nontumor tissue repertoires resembled each other significantly more than in basal-like breast cancer. The data were judged consistent with most tumor T cells deriving from the lymph node and then expanding within tumor tissue. The conclusion that tumor T cells originate in lymph nodes was framed as consistent with a hypothesis rather than directly demonstrated.

The sequence was collected from a female donor with breast cancer. Some clones in this sample may be carry-over from other donors' samples. The chain uses TRBV20-1 and TRBJ2-7, with no reliable assignment of the D segment. Sequencing was done on a sample of axillary lymph node tissue. In nucleotide form, the sequence is TGCAGTGCTACGGTCCGCGGTCGTCCCTACGAGCAGTACTTC. Protein translation: CSATVRGRPYEQYF.